These 26 T cell receptor beta chains came from one sample sequenced in a study of blood T cell repertoires in COVID-19. Generated by immunoSEQ multiplex PCR, the TCRdb table keeps only in-frame clones and is missing some. The sample consists of some 340,000 clones, about 83% of them appearing once. Sequencing input: peripheral blood. These receptors were obtained from a man between 25 and 39 years old with active or convalescent COVID-19.

Only a few counts were recorded for this clone. The chain carries TRBV2 and TRBJ2-1; 7 bases map to TRBD2. This CDR3 is 15 amino acids long. Trimming cost V 5 bases and J 10 bases; bases outside gene matches: 14. Germline V gene sequence: CDR1 SNHLY, CDR2 FYNNEI. In DNA form, the CDR3 reads TGTGCCAGCAGTCTTCGGAGCGGGGACGGCAACGAGCAGTTCTTC. This encodes CASSLRSGDGNEQFF.

J is TRBJ2-3 and V is TRBV29-1; D perhaps matches TRBD2 (6 bases). Per germline, CDR1 SQVTM and CDR2 ANQGSEA. Trimming removed 2 bases at V and 0 bases at J, with 12 bases between. The CDR3 runs 15 residues. The CDR3 DNA is TGCAGCGTTGAACGGGGAGGCGGGAGCACAGATACGCAGTATTTT. Its protein is CSVERGGGSTDTQYF.

J is TRBJ2-7 and V is TRBV19; a possible D gene is TRBD2 (5 bases). The CDR3 loop spans 14 amino acids. V dropped 5 bases and J dropped 0 bases, with 11 bases sitting between them. The V gene's germline CDR1 is LNHDA and CDR2 SQIVND (reference sequence). The CDR3 bases are TGTGCCAGTAGTTCCGGGGTGAGCTCCTACGAGCAGTACTTC. Translation gives CASSSGVSSYEQYF.

The V gene is TRBV7-2, the J gene TRBJ2-7; a possible D gene is TRBD1 (6 bases). The CDR3 has 14 amino acids. CDR1 is SGHTA, CDR2 FQGNSA, per germline. Deletions cut 2 bases from V and 6 bases from J, with 14 bases between. The CDR3 nucleotides are TGTGCCAGCAGCTTAAATCAGGGGTTCAGCGAGCAGTACTTC. It specifies CASSLNQGFSEQYF.

This clone is a singleton in its sample. The chain links TRBV30 to TRBJ1-6; 9 nucleotides agree with TRBD1. The CDR3 has 17 amino acids. V lost 0 bases to trimming and J lost 7 bases; unmatched junction nucleotides: 10. CDR1 GTSNPN and CDR2 SVGIG come from the germline V gene (reference sequence). In nucleotides, the CDR3 is TGTGCCTGGAGTGTGACGGGACAGGGAATAAGAAATTCACCCCTCCACTTT. This gives the protein CAWSVTGQGIRNSPLHF.

This chain connects TRBV7-2 to TRBJ2-7; 7 bases are shared with TRBD1. CDR3 size: 16 residues. Trimming cost V 3 bases and J 2 bases; bases outside gene matches: 10. Germline V gives CDR1 SGHTA, CDR2 FQGNSA. In nucleotides, the CDR3 is TGTGCCAGCAGCTTCGTAATTATACAGGGGCCCTACGAGCAGTACTTC. This codes for CASSFVIIQGPYEQYF.

This clone was seen repeatedly, ten times or more. The rearrangement links TRBV2 to TRBJ2-6; maybe TRBD1 (6 bases). Germline lookup yields CDR1 SNHLY and CDR2 FYNNEI. This CDR3 region has 14 residues. Trimming removed 7 bases from V and 10 bases from J, with 17 bases in between. The CDR3 loop is CASIVGRGGNVLTF. In DNA, the CDR3 is TGTGCCAGCATAGTGGGAAGAGGGGGTAACGTCCTGACTTTC.

Only a few counts were recorded for this clone. The chain employs TRBV11-3 and TRBJ2-5, with TRBD2 matching over 8 bases. The CDR3 has 15 residues. V gave up 2 bases and J gave up 6 bases; unmatched junction bases: 8. The V gene's germline CDR1 is SGHNT and CDR2 YENEEA. This CDR3 reads CASSLRGGGQKTQYF. DNA for the CDR3: TGTGCCAGCAGCTTACGGGGGGGAGGACAAAAGACCCAGTACTTC.

The rearrangement uses TRBV9 and TRBJ2-1; D remains ambiguous. Germline V gene data show CDR1 as SGDLS and CDR2 as YYNGEE. CDR3 length: 15 residues. V gave up 3 bases and J gave up 4 bases, with 14 bases separating them. The CDR3 nucleotides are TGTGCCAGCAGCGCCCGTTACTCGCCATACAATGAGCAGTTCTTC. This encodes CASSARYSPYNEQFF. The full variable domain, completed using reference TRBV9 and TRBJ2-1, is DSGVTQTPKHLITATGQRVTLRCSPRSGDLSVYWYQQSLDQGLQFLIQYYNGEERAKGNILERFSAQQFPDLHSELNLSSLELGDSALYFCASSARYSPYNEQFFGPGTRLTVL.

This chain links TRBV7-2 with TRBJ1-1; the match to TRBD1 covers 8 bases. V lost 1 base, J lost 9 bases, and 10 bases stayed unmatched. This CDR3 spans 15 amino acids. CDR1 is SGHTA and CDR2 is FQGNSA in the germline V gene. Here the CDR3 DNA reads TGTGCCAGCAGCTTAGGGACAGGGATGCAGAATCAAGCTTTCTTT. Translating it yields CASSLGTGMQNQAFF.

V is TRBV4-3 and J is TRBJ2-2; TRBD1 matches 7 bases. The V and J ends lost 0 bases and 4 bases, in that order; junction bases with no gene match: 2. Germline V CDR1 and CDR2: LGHNA, YSLEER. There are 15 residues in the CDR3. As DNA, the CDR3 is TGCGCCAGCAGCCAAGATCGACAGGGCACCGGGGAGCTGTTTTTT. Translation: CASSQDRQGTGELFF.

About this clone itself: Since the CDR3 does not end with the conserved phenylalanine or tryptophan, this likely comes from a read error. The limits of the CDR3 on the DNA are not certain, so only TCRdb's listed CDR3 is given. The V and J genes are TRBV1 and TRBJ1-2. TRBV1 is described as a pseudogene. The CDR3 is made up of 10 amino acids, end residues included. The CDR3 loop is CTSSRCGLGV.

This rearrangement joins TRBV7-2 to TRBJ2-1, with 7 positions matching TRBD1. J lost 6 bases, V lost 5 bases, and 4 bases had no gene match. CDR1 SGHTA and CDR2 FQGNSA come from the germline V gene. The CDR3 loop spans 13 amino acids. For the CDR3, the DNA is TGTGCCAGCAGCCTACGACAGGGCAATGAGCAGTTCTTC. Translated, it gives CASSLRQGNEQFF.

In nucleotides, the CDR3 is TGTGCCAGCACCGATCCCGGGAGCGGGGAGCTGTTTTTT. Protein product: CASTDPGSGELFF. This rearrangement joins TRBV19 to TRBJ2-2; perhaps TRBD2 as D (6 bases). Germline CDR1 is LNHDA and CDR2 is SQIVND (reference sequence). V was pared by 9 bases and J by 7 bases, with 15 bases between. The CDR3 has 13 residues.

CDR3 DNA: TGTGCCAGCAGCGTAGACCCTAAGAGGAACACTGAAGCTTTCTTT. Amino acids: CASSVDPKRNTEAFF. This chain joins TRBV9 and TRBJ1-1; no clear D. The CDR3 runs to 15 residues. In germline, CDR1 is SGDLS, CDR2 YYNGEE. The V end was cut by 0 bases, the J end by 1 base, with 10 bases between.

The rearrangement joins TRBV7-3 to TRBJ2-1, with 7 bases lining up with TRBD2. The CDR3 covers 17 residues. J gave up 6 bases and V 0 bases, and 11 bases lay outside the gene matches. Germline V CDR1 and CDR2: SGHTA, FQGTGA. CDR3 loop: CASSLTWSPGGLNEQFF. CDR3 in DNA: TGTGCCAGCAGCTTAACGTGGTCCCCGGGGGGACTCAATGAGCAGTTCTTC.

The rearrangement links TRBV7-2 to TRBJ2-1; maybe TRBD2 (5 bases). The CDR3 runs 16 residues. Germline V gene sequence: CDR1 SGHTA, CDR2 FQGNSA. Trimming shortened V by 5 bases and J by 3 bases, and 17 bases separated the two germline ends. CDR3 sequence reads: CASSLTRVVSYNEQFF. Here the CDR3 DNA reads TGTGCCAGCAGCCTCACTAGGGTAGTAAGCTACAATGAGCAGTTCTTC.

The rearrangement joins TRBV5-1 to TRBJ2-2; D may be TRBD2 (6 bases). Looked up from germline, CDR1 is SGHRS and CDR2 is YFSETQ. The CDR3 is 17 amino acids. V was cut by 3 bases and J by 1 base, with 16 bases left in between. CDR3 region: CASSSAAGTVNTGELFF. The CDR3 DNA reads TGCGCCAGCAGCTCAGCCGCCGGGACTGTGAACACCGGGGAGCTGTTTTTT.

V is TRBV7-3 and J is TRBJ2-1; 12 nucleotides match TRBD2. The CDR3 spans 17 residues. In germline, CDR1 is SGHTA, CDR2 FQGTGA. V lost 5 bases to trimming and J lost 1 base; unmatched junction nucleotides: 6. The CDR3 loop reads CASSPRTSGASYNEQFF. The DNA for the CDR3 is TGTGCCAGCAGCCCAAGGACTAGCGGGGCTTCCTACAATGAGCAGTTCTTC.

Here the CDR3 reads CASSEYMQSYNEQFF. CDR3 nucleotide sequence: TGTGCCAGCAGCGAGTATATGCAGTCCTACAATGAGCAGTTCTTC. The gene calls are TRBV9 and TRBJ2-1; D not resolved. Between the trimmed V and J ends, which lost 3 bases and 1 base, there was a span of 11 bases. This CDR3 is built from 15 residues. Germline V CDR1 and CDR2: SGDLS, YYNGEE.

This clone was seen only once. This sample also contains other DNA sequences that code for the same CDR3. The genes are TRBV4-3 and TRBJ1-3; D uncertain. Trimming took 0 bases from V and 0 from J, leaving 6 bases between them. Germline CDR1 and CDR2: LGHNA and YSLEER. The CDR3 has 15 residues. The CDR3 bases are TGCGCCAGCAGCCAAGACCCCGGCTCTGGAAACACCATATATTTT. Its translation: CASSQDPGSGNTIYF.

The gene calls are TRBV30 and TRBJ2-3; 7 positions match TRBD1. V was clipped by 3 bases and J by 2 bases; unmatched bases: 5. The CDR3 has 14 residues. Germline CDR1 and CDR2: GTSNPN and SVGIG (reference sequence). As DNA, the CDR3 is TGTGCCTGGAGCCGGGACAGCTACACAGATACGCAGTATTTT. Amino acids: CAWSRDSYTDTQYF. The whole variable domain, filled in from reference TRBV30 and TRBJ2-3, reads SQTIHQWPATLVQPVGSPLSLECTVEGTSNPNLYWYRQAAGRGLQLLFYSVGIGQISSEVPQNLSASRPQDRQFILSSKKLLLSDSGFYLCAWSRDSYTDTQYFGPGTRLTVL.

This clone was seen once. The rearrangement joins TRBV18 to TRBJ2-3, with a possible D match to TRBD2 (5 bases). Germline assignment: CDR1 KGHSH and CDR2 LQKENI. This CDR3 spans 13 amino acids. Trimming took 3 bases from V and 5 from J, leaving 9 bases between them. For the CDR3, the DNA is TGTGCCAGCTCACCGGTAGGACTAGATACGCAGTATTTT. Its translation: CASSPVGLDTQYF. The full variable domain, completed using reference TRBV18 and TRBJ2-3, is NAGVMQNPRHLVRRRGQEARLRCSPMKGHSHVYWYRQLPEEGLKFMVYLQKENIIDESGMPKERFSAEFPKEGPSILRIQQVVRGDSAAYFCASSPVGLDTQYFGPGTRLTVL.

The V and J genes are TRBV5-1 and TRBJ2-5; no reliable D call. Per germline, CDR1 SGHRS and CDR2 YFSETQ. The V end was cut by 0 bases, the J end by 5 bases, with 14 bases between. The CDR3 covers 15 residues. CDR3 amino acids: CASSLEAGRLETQYF. The CDR3 DNA reads TGCGCCAGCAGCTTGGAGGCAGGTCGTTTGGAGACCCAGTACTTC.

This chain uses TRBV10-3 with TRBJ2-1; 15 bases are shared with TRBD2. CDR1 ENHRY and CDR2 SYGVKD come from the germline V gene. CDR3 length: 18 amino acids. The trim removed 7 bases at V and 1 base at J, leaving 8 bases unmatched. Here the CDR3 DNA reads TGTGCCATCACCCCCGGGACTAGCGGGGGGAAATCCTACAATGAGCAGTTCTTC. It translates to CAITPGTSGGKSYNEQFF.

This rearrangement joins TRBV18 to TRBJ2-7; 7 bases are a match to TRBD1. V lost 3 bases and J lost 2; bases outside the gene matches: 4. This CDR3 region has 14 residues. Germline V CDR1 and CDR2: KGHSH, LQKENI. The CDR3 protein is CASSPQGQTYEQYF. Written as DNA, the CDR3 is TGTGCCAGCTCACCCCAGGGACAGACCTACGAGCAGTACTTC.